This entry concerns a single TCR beta chain. Its antigen is currently unknown. Some clones are missing from TCRdb's copy, which holds only in-frame ones; the method was immunoSEQ multiplex PCR. The profile shows about 33,000 clones, roughly 95% of them singletons. This record belongs to a study of circulating and synovial CD4+ cells in juvenile arthritis. General study points: Vbeta family usage analysis did not detect the pathogenic-like versus bulk difference.

This clonotype originated in a human donor with juvenile idiopathic arthritis. Sample: CD4+ T cells from blood.

This chain's CDR3 is CASSFLGAGQGSYEQYF. The CDR3 DNA is TGTGCCAGCAGTTTTCTCGGCGCGGGGCAAGGCTCCTACGAGCAGTACTTC. The chain combines TRBV28 with TRBJ2-7, with D maybe TRBD2 (6 bases). Per germline, CDR1 MDHEN and CDR2 SYDVKM. This CDR3 has 17 amino acids. Trimming cost V 3 bases and J 0 bases, with 18 bases left between them.